In this sample, the clone carrying this T cell receptor beta chain turned up once. In the source study's methods: Using reference gene primer amplification, nucleated cell counts were estimated. Data came from immunoSEQ multiplex PCR; TCRdb stores just in-frame clones and leaves some out. Clone size and V and J calls were adopted from that table, with D and trimming inferred from the DNA. The data contain fewer than 400,000 clones, about nine tenths of them singletons. This entry comes from a study of blood T cell repertoires in COVID-19. Study at large: Researchers got acute and convalescent COVID-19 samples from the United States, Italy and Spain. T cells, B-cell-depleted T cells, or PBMCs supplied cDNA or gDNA.

Seattle patient enrollment occurred during active infection, with longitudinal follow-up thereafter. CDR1 and CDR2 from the germline V gene are SGHVS and FNYEAQ. The V end was cut by 5 bases, the J end by 8 bases, with 6 bases between. The CDR3 runs 10 residues. The clonotype originates from a woman aged 25 to 39 with COVID-19, enrolled during active disease. The sample comprised peripheral blood. The chain employs TRBV7-6 and TRBJ1-1, with D hard to call. CDR3: CASSHVEAFF. Here the CDR3 DNA reads TGTGCCAGCAGCCATGTCGAAGCTTTCTTT.